This TCR beta chain is from a study of blood T cell repertoires in COVID-19. Study context: Specimens from acute and convalescent COVID-19 originated in the United States, Italy and Spain. T cells, B-cell-depleted T cells, or PBMCs provided the cDNA or gDNA that served as material.

In the authors' workflow: For nucleated cells, counts were estimated from reference gene primer amplification. Only in-frame clones appear in the TCRdb table, and some are missing; sequencing was by immunoSEQ multiplex PCR. V and J calls and clone size are copied from that table; D and trimming were computed from the DNA. The data contain about 170,000 clones, about 89% of them singletons. The sequencing input was peripheral blood. The receptor's source is a man in his 70s with acute or convalescent COVID-19.

CDR3 amino acids: CASSQAQGYNSPLHF. CDR3 DNA: TGCGCCAGCAGCCAAGCCCAGGGGTATAATTCACCCCTCCACTTT. The rearrangement links TRBV4-3 to TRBJ1-6, with a weak D call TRBD1 (6 bases). Germline values: CDR1 LGHNA, CDR2 YSLEER. V dropped 1 base and J dropped 4 bases, with 8 bases sitting between them. The CDR3 consists of 15 residues.